There are a few counts of the clone carrying this T cell receptor beta chain. The entry originates in a study of early T cells in non-severe SARS-CoV-2 infection. Germline assignment: CDR1 DFQATT and CDR2 SNEGSKA (reference sequence). V was cut by 1 base and J by 5 bases, with 11 bases left in between. The CDR3 consists of 13 residues. Unique molecular identifier tags were affixed to discrete cDNA molecules. TCRdb re-analysed the 5' RACE reads in MiXCR, keeping a single row per CDR3 protein. The sample yields tens of thousands of distinct CDR3 sequences, over 9.5% seen once. The receptor comes from an adult who was a healthcare worker with PCR-confirmed SARS-CoV-2 infection or an uninfected control (not recorded which). V and J are TRBV20-1 and TRBJ2-5; possible D gene TRBD1, 6 bases. The specimen comprised whole blood, sampled at baseline. The CDR3 loop reads CSARVNRDETQYF. The CDR3 nucleotides are TGCAGTGCTAGAGTGAACAGGGACGAGACCCAGTACTTC.